Below, one TCR beta chain is given with its context. The CDR3 sequence is 14 residues long. Deletions cut 3 bases from V and 4 bases from J, with 12 bases between. Germline V CDR1 and CDR2: SGHTA, FQGNSA. The data were obtained in a study of blood T cell repertoires in COVID-19. Assay used: immunoSEQ multiplex PCR; TCRdb lists only in-frame clones, some missing. The sample consists of 200,000 to 250,000 clones, approximately 90% of them appearing once. The sequenced material came from PBMCs or T cells enriched from blood (not recorded which). The chain has TRBV7-2 and TRBJ1-2, with D possibly being TRBD1 (6 bases). This clonotype was sampled from a man aged 30 to 45 who had recovered from COVID-19. Written as DNA, the CDR3 is TGTGCCAGCAGCTTCGACAGGACTTCCTATGGCTACACCTTC. Residues: CASSFDRTSYGYTF. Filled out from reference TRBV7-2 and TRBJ1-2, the complete variable domain reads GAGVSQSPSNKVTEKGKDVELRCDPISGHTALYWYRQSLGQGLEFLIYFQGNSAPDKSGLPSDRFSAERTGGSVSTLTIQRTQQEDSAVYLCASSFDRTSYGYTFGSGTRLTVV.